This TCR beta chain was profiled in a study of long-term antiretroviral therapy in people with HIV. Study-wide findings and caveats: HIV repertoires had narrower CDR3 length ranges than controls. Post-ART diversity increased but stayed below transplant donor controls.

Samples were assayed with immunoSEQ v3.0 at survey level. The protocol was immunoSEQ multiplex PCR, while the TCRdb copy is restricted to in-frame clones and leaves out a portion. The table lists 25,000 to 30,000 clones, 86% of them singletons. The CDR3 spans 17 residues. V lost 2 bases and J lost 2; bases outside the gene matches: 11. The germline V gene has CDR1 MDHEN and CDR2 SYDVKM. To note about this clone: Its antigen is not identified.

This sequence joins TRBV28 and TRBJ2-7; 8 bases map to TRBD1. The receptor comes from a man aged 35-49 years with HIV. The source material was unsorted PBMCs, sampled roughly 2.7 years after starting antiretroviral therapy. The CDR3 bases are TGTGCCAGCAGTTTAGGGGGCGGCAGGGGGCCTACCTACGAGCAGTACTTC. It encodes CASSLGGGRGPTYEQYF.